The T cell receptor (beta chain) described here comes from a study of blood T cell repertoires in COVID-19. This CDR3 comprises 12 residues. Germline V gives CDR1 SQVTM, CDR2 ANQGSEA. V lost 3 bases and J lost 5; bases outside the gene matches: 4. Under the authors' procedure: From reference gene primer amplification, estimates of nucleated cell counts were derived. Method: immunoSEQ multiplex PCR; TCRdb's copy keeps in-frame clones and lacks some. The DNA gave D and trimming, while V, J and clone size come from that table. The sample lists hundreds of thousands of clones, 90% seen once, with about 1.7% in the top ten.

The sequencing input was PBMCs or T cells enriched from blood (not recorded which). The chain employs TRBV29-1 and TRBJ2-7, with 7 positions matching TRBD1. The clonotype originates from a woman aged 18-35 years with acute COVID-19. The CDR3 protein is CSVDLGGHEQYF. The CDR3 DNA reads as TGCAGCGTTGACCTAGGGGGCCACGAGCAGTACTTC.